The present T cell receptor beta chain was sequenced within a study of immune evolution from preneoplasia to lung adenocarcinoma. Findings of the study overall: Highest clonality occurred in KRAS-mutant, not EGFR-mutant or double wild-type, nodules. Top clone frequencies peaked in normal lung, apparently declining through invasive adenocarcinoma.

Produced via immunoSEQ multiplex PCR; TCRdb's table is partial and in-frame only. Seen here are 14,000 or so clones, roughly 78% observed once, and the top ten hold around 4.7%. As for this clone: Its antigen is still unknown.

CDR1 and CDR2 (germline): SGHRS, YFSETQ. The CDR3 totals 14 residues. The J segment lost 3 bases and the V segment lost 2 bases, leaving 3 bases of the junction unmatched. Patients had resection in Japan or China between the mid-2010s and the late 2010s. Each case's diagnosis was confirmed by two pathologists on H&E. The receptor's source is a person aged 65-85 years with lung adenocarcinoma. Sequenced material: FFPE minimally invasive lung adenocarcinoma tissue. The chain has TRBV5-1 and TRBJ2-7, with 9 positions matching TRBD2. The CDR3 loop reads CASSFGGGVYEQYF. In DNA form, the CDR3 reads TGCGCCAGCAGCTTCGGCGGGGGGGTCTACGAGCAGTACTTC.